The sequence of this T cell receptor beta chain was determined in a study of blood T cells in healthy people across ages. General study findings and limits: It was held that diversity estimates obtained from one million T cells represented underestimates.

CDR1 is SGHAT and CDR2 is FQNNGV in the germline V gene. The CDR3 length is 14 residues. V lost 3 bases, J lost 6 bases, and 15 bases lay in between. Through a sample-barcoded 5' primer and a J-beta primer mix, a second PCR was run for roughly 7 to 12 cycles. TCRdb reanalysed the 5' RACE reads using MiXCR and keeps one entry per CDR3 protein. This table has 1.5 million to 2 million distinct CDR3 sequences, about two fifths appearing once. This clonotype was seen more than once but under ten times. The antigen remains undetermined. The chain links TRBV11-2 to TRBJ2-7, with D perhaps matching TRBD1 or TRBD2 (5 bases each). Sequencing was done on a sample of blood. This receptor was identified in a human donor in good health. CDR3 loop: CASSFTPDGGEQYF. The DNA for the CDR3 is TGTGCCAGCAGCTTTACGCCGGATGGGGGCGAGCAGTACTTC.